These T cell receptor beta chains were read from a single sample in a study of T-cell memory formation after mild COVID-19. From the 5' RACE reads, TCRdb called clonotypes with MiXCR, one entry per CDR3 protein. Among fewer than 60,000 distinct CDR3 sequences listed, about 27% were seen once. The source material was PBMCs or a T cell subset sorted from them (not recorded which). These receptors were taken from a man between 18 and 29 years old who had mild COVID-19 (a few samples of this study predate the infection). Cell type and time point are not known. Both conserved end residues are part of each CDR3. A D gene is named only where the DNA matches it firmly. Where a row states a size, it is once, few, many or the class of an expanded clone; other rows omit it.

cdr3_aa cdr3_nt j_call v_call d_call clone_size
CASSRDSVYNEQFF TGTGCCAGCAGCCGGGACAGTGTCTACAATGAGCAGTTCTTC TRBJ2-1 TRBV12-3/TRBV12-4 TRBD1 -
CASSLTLGADTQYF TGTGCCAGCAGCTTAACCCTAGGGGCAGATACGCAGTATTTT TRBJ2-3 TRBV7-9 - -
CASSQDGSSGTPNEQFF TGCGCCAGCAGCCAAGATGGATCTAGCGGGACCCCTAATGAGCAGTTCTTC TRBJ2-1 TRBV4-3 TRBD2 -
CASSLTPYEQYF TGTGCCAGCAGCTTAACGCCGTACGAGCAGTACTTC TRBJ2-7 TRBV7-9 - few
CASSRGSYQSETQYF TGTGCCAGCAGCCGCGGATCGTACCAGTCGGAGACCCAGTACTTC TRBJ2-5 TRBV7-9 - few
CASSTESRAAEKLFF TGTGCCAGCAGTACGGAGTCTCGTGCGGCTGAAAAACTGTTTTTT TRBJ1-4 TRBV6-9 - -
CASSLAGKYEEAFF TGCGCCAGCAGCTTGGCCGGAAAGTATGAAGAAGCTTTCTTT TRBJ1-1 TRBV5-1 - -
CASSRDRGLYEQYF TGTGCCAGCAGCCGCGACAGGGGGCTCTACGAGCAGTACTTC TRBJ2-7 TRBV12-3/TRBV12-4 TRBD1 few
CASSQPIAGRMVRTDTQYF TGCGCCAGCAGCCAGCCTATAGCGGGGAGGATGGTTAGGACAGATACGCAGTATTTT TRBJ2-3 TRBV4-1 TRBD2 few
CASSWTGALSGANVLTF TGTGCCAGCAGTTGGACAGGGGCTCTCTCTGGGGCCAACGTCCTGACTTTC TRBJ2-6 TRBV27 TRBD1 few
CASRINPGATEAFF TGTGCCAGCAGAATAAATCCAGGGGCGACTGAAGCTTTCTTT TRBJ1-1 TRBV7-6 - -
CASSQRGGGFSYEQYF TGCGCCAGCAGCCAGCGAGGCGGGGGGTTCTCCTACGAGCAGTACTTC TRBJ2-7 TRBV4-3 TRBD2 -
CASSSWDSAEETQYF TGTGCCAGCAGCTCTTGGGACTCGGCGGAAGAGACCCAGTACTTC TRBJ2-5 TRBV11-2 - -
CASSGYGQSGNTIYF TGTGCCAGCAGCGGCTACGGGCAGTCTGGAAACACCATATATTTT TRBJ1-3 TRBV7-9 - -
CASSVSIAEQFF TGTGCCAGCAGTGTGAGTATAGCGGAGCAGTTCTTC TRBJ2-1 TRBV25-1 - -
CASSRLAGDEQYF TGTGCCAGCAGCCGACTAGCGGGCGACGAGCAGTACTTC TRBJ2-7 TRBV7-6 TRBD2 few
CASSSGALGTEAFF TGTGCCAGCAGCTCCGGGGCCCTTGGGACTGAAGCTTTCTTT TRBJ1-1 TRBV5-4 - -
CASSYNEGPNTEAFF TGTGCCAGCAGCTATAACGAGGGGCCGAACACTGAAGCTTTCTTT TRBJ1-1 TRBV13 - -
CASSLSNQETQYF TGTGCCAGCAGCTTATCCAACCAAGAGACCCAGTACTTC TRBJ2-5 TRBV7-9 - -
CASSRGQENTGELFF TGTGCCAGCTCCCGCGGACAGGAGAACACCGGGGAGCTGTTTTTT TRBJ2-2 TRBV18 TRBD1 -
CASSSYGTRYSGANVLTF TGTGCCAGCAGTTCGTACGGGACGCGGTACTCTGGGGCCAACGTCCTGACTTTC TRBJ2-6 TRBV6-2/TRBV6-3 - -
CARRGGSGYTF TGTGCCAGGAGAGGAGGGAGCGGCTACACCTTC TRBJ1-2 TRBV6-1 - few
CASSQVDAGDSQETQYF TGTGCCAGCAGCCAAGTCGACGCGGGGGATTCTCAAGAGACCCAGTACTTC TRBJ2-5 TRBV4-2 TRBD2 -
CASSSLGQGWNEQFF TGTGCCAGCAGCTCTCTCGGACAGGGATGGAATGAGCAGTTCTTC TRBJ2-1 TRBV7-8 TRBD1 few
CASRAQIVGTTGELFF TGCGCCAGCAGGGCCCAGATAGTCGGGACCACCGGGGAGCTGTTTTTT TRBJ2-2 TRBV5-1 - few
CASSEAYGGTGELFF TGTGCCAGCAGTGAAGCGTACGGGGGGACCGGGGAGCTGTTTTTT TRBJ2-2 TRBV6-1 TRBD2 -
CASSWKTSGGSYNEQFF TGTGCCAGCAGCTGGAAAACTAGCGGGGGTTCCTACAATGAGCAGTTCTTC TRBJ2-1 TRBV7-8 TRBD2 few
CSARTTASTDTQYF TGCAGTGCCAGGACGACCGCTAGCACAGATACGCAGTATTTT TRBJ2-3 TRBV20-1 - -
CASFGDRLNTEAFF TGTGCCAGCTTTGGGGACAGGTTGAACACTGAAGCTTTCTTT TRBJ1-1 TRBV7-9 TRBD1 few
CASSLGAGTRNEQFF TGTGCCAGCAGCCTGGGAGCGGGGACCCGCAATGAGCAGTTCTTC TRBJ2-1 TRBV12-3/TRBV12-4 TRBD2 few
CASSLRPEYGNQPQHF TGTGCCAGCAGCTTACGCCCAGAGTACGGCAATCAGCCCCAGCATTTT TRBJ1-5 TRBV5-6 - -
CASSQDLTFYEQYF TGTGCCAGCTCCCAAGACTTGACGTTCTACGAGCAGTACTTC TRBJ2-7 TRBV18 - few
CASSQASKNTGELFF TGCGCCAGCAGCCAAGCGTCAAAGAACACCGGGGAGCTGTTTTTT TRBJ2-2 TRBV4-1 - -
CASSSHSTKTQYF TGTGCCAGCAGTTCCCATAGTACCAAGACCCAGTACTTC TRBJ2-5 TRBV7-2 - -
CASPGGGRMNTEAFF TGTGCCAGCCCCGGGGGGGGGCGAATGAACACTGAAGCTTTCTTT TRBJ1-1 TRBV5-5 - -
CASSWRLASDTQYF TGTGCCAGCAGTTGGAGACTAGCTTCAGATACGCAGTATTTT TRBJ2-3 TRBV6-5 TRBD2 -
CASSPPVQGVTDTQYF TGTGCCAGCTCACCACCCGTGCAGGGGGTCACAGATACGCAGTATTTT TRBJ2-3 TRBV18 TRBD1 -
CASSLGGGTYEQYF TGTGCCAGCAGTTTAGGCGGTGGGACCTACGAGCAGTACTTC TRBJ2-7 TRBV12-3/TRBV12-4 - -
CASSPAGTSIREQFF TGCGCCAGCAGCCCCGCCGGGACTAGCATACGTGAGCAGTTCTTC TRBJ2-1 TRBV5-1 TRBD2 few
CASSQGRGLPDTQYF TGTGCCAGCAGCCAAGGTCGGGGACTCCCAGATACGCAGTATTTT TRBJ2-3 TRBV4-2 - -
CASSLGHGRWWGYTF TGTGCCAGCAGCTTAGGGCACGGGCGTTGGTGGGGCTACACCTTC TRBJ1-2 TRBV7-6 - -
CASSQDYIVSYEQYF TGCGCCAGCAGCCAAGATTACATTGTCTCCTACGAGCAGTACTTC TRBJ2-7 TRBV4-3 - few
CASSYRVANTEAFF TGTGCCAGCAGTTATCGGGTCGCGAACACTGAAGCTTTCTTT TRBJ1-1 TRBV6-2/TRBV6-3 - -
CASSLIRVGEGTEAFF TGTGCCAGCAGCTTAATTCGGGTTGGGGAGGGCACTGAAGCTTTCTTT TRBJ1-1 TRBV7-2 - few
CSVVQATYNEQFF TGCAGCGTTGTTCAGGCGACATACAATGAGCAGTTCTTC TRBJ2-1 TRBV29-1 - few
CASSPPTTGGSNYGYTF TGTGCCAGCAGCCCGCCGACGACAGGGGGGTCGAACTATGGCTACACCTTC TRBJ1-2 TRBV12-3/TRBV12-4 TRBD1 once
CSARATGWDYGYTF TGCAGTGCTAGAGCGACAGGTTGGGACTATGGCTACACCTTC TRBJ1-2 TRBV20-1 - -
CASSPTYNPARETQYF TGTGCCAGCAGCCCAACGTACAACCCCGCGCGAGAGACCCAGTACTTC TRBJ2-5 TRBV11-2 - -
CASSLGSAHGEQYF TGCGCCAGCAGCTTGGGTTCCGCACATGGAGAGCAGTACTTC TRBJ2-7 TRBV5-1 - -
CASREAGGPSDTQYF TGTGCCAGTCGGGAGGCGGGGGGGCCGTCAGATACGCAGTATTTT TRBJ2-3 TRBV19 TRBD2 -
CASSQGQGYWPQHF TGTGCCAGCAGCCAAGGACAGGGTTACTGGCCCCAGCATTTT TRBJ1-5 TRBV4-2 TRBD1 -
CASSLSSGTGMKGGLF TGTGCCAGCAGCTTATCCTCCGGGACAGGAATGAAGGGTGGGCTCTTC TRBJ2-1 TRBV7-2 TRBD1 many
CATSRDLGFWVGYTF TGTGCCACCAGCAGAGATCTGGGATTCTGGGTCGGCTACACCTTC TRBJ1-2 TRBV15 - -